A single sample gave rise to the 25 T cell receptor beta chains below, sequenced in a study of T-cell reconstitution after alpha-beta-depleted transplantation in children. Unique molecular identifiers were used in preparing the TCRbeta library. Using its own MiXCR run on the PCR reads, TCRdb lists one record per CDR3 protein. Of about 580,000 distinct CDR3 sequences listed, 23% were seen once; the top ten hold 13% to 15%. This specimen consisted of PBMCs, mostly from graft donor cells, obtained 360 days after TCRalphabeta/CD19-depleted stem cell transplant. Receptors originate from a boy younger than two who had a stem cell transplant for acute myeloid leukemia, so the T cells may come from the graft donor.

In its sample, this clonotype was seen a few times. The gene calls are TRBV7-2 and TRBJ2-1; the match to TRBD1 covers 7 bases. CDR1 is SGHTA, CDR2 FQGNSA, per germline. There are 16 residues in the CDR3. V lost 5 bases and J lost 0; bases outside the gene matches: 7. This CDR3 is CASSPQGDHSYNEQFF. The DNA for the CDR3 is TGTGCCAGCAGCCCTCAGGGGGATCACTCCTACAATGAGCAGTTCTTC.

This clonotype was seen at least ten times. V is TRBV12-3 or TRBV12-4 and J is TRBJ2-5, with D perhaps TRBD1 (5 bases). CDR3 size: 15 residues. The V and J ends lost 6 bases and 2 bases respectively, with 16 bases between them. CDR3 in amino acids: CASSHKGGAQETQYF. The CDR3 DNA reads TGTGCCAGCAGCCACAAGGGTGGGGCACAAGAGACCCAGTACTTC.

The sample holds many counts of this clonotype. The J gene is TRBJ2-3, the V gene TRBV29-1; tentatively, D is TRBD2 (7 bases). Trimming removed 3 bases at V and 3 bases at J, with 13 bases between. The CDR3 runs 14 residues. Per the germline V gene, CDR1 is SQVTM and CDR2 is ANQGSEA. The CDR3 region is CSVEWGGATDTQYF. CDR3 nucleotide sequence: TGCAGCGTTGAGTGGGGGGGCGCTACAGATACGCAGTATTTT.

This clonotype showed up just a few times. The chain has TRBV20-1 and TRBJ1-5, with D perhaps matching TRBD1 (5 bases). Germline V gene data show CDR1 as DFQATT and CDR2 as SNEGSKA (reference sequence). The CDR3 is 15 amino acids. The germline V and J ends were trimmed by 1 base and 3 bases, with 13 bases remaining between them. For the CDR3, the DNA is TGCAGTGCTAGAGGGGACTACAGTTCCAATCAGCCCCAGCATTTT. Its protein product is CSARGDYSSNQPQHF.

This clonotype was counted many times. This chain joins TRBV20-1 and TRBJ1-6; D unclear. Trimming left V 0 bases short and J 9 bases short, with 6 bases between. This CDR3 spans 12 amino acids. From germline, CDR1 is DFQATT and CDR2 SNEGSKA (reference sequence). The CDR3 region is CSARDRGSPLHF. The CDR3 region has the DNA TGCAGTGCTAGAGATAGAGGTTCACCCCTCCACTTT.

This clonotype showed up many times. The J gene is TRBJ2-2, the V gene TRBV12-3 or TRBV12-4; TRBD2 matches at 10 bases. J gave up 3 bases and V 3 bases, and 1 base lay outside the gene matches. This CDR3 comprises 15 residues. CDR3 in DNA: TGTGCCAGCAGTTTCCTAGCGGGGGACACCGGGGAGCTGTTTTTT. Translated, it gives CASSFLAGDTGELFF.

This clonotype was detected only once. The chain couples TRBV12-3 or TRBV12-4 to TRBJ2-7; 10 bases fit TRBD2. This CDR3 has 13 amino acids. J lost 6 bases, V lost 5 bases, and 4 bases had no gene match. The CDR3 DNA reads TGTGCCAGCAGTCCCTTAGCGGGGGGCGAGCAGTACTTC. Translating it yields CASSPLAGGEQYF.

The V call is TRBV5-5, the J call TRBJ2-7, with 7 bases fitting TRBD2. Germline V gene sequence: CDR1 SGHKS, CDR2 YYEKEE (reference sequence). This CDR3 contains 14 residues. Trimming took 2 bases from V and 6 from J; bases not matched to a gene: 8. CDR3 amino acids: CASSFAGEAREQYV. The CDR3 DNA sequence: TGTGCCAGCAGCTTCGCGGGGGAGGCTCGCGAGCAGTACGTC.

J is TRBJ2-7 and V is TRBV14; D not resolved. Germline CDR1 is SGHDN and CDR2 is FVKESK. V was shortened by 4 bases and J by 6 bases, with 13 bases between the two germline ends. This CDR3 has 13 residues. CDR3 DNA: TGTGCCAGCAGCCTAGGAGTCCTCTCCGAGCAGTACTTC. It codes for CASSLGVLSEQYF.

This clonotype was picked up many times. The genes are TRBV12-3 or TRBV12-4 and TRBJ2-7; D gene ambiguous. V lost 6 bases and J 2 bases, leaving 8 bases between the germline ends. This CDR3 is 12 amino acids long. The CDR3 coding sequence is TGTGCCAGCAGCAAAGGGACCTACGAGCAGTACTTC. It specifies CASSKGTYEQYF.

This clonotype occurred many times. The V gene is TRBV20-1, the J gene TRBJ2-7, with a weak D call TRBD1 (6 bases). From germline, CDR1 is DFQATT and CDR2 SNEGSKA (reference sequence). V was shortened by 5 bases and J by 1 base, with 12 bases between the two germline ends. There are 13 residues in the CDR3. In nucleotides, the CDR3 is TGCAGTGCTTCGACAGGTGGTTCCTACGAGCAGTACGTC. It yields the protein CSASTGGSYEQYV.

This sequence joins TRBV25-1 and TRBJ2-7; D is possibly TRBD2 (7 bases). Germline lookup yields CDR1 MGHDK and CDR2 SYGVNS. This CDR3 is 14 amino acids long. With 3 bases removed from V and 3 bases from J, the gap between germline ends came to 12 bases. CDR3 coding DNA: TGTGCCAGCAGTGAGCGGGGGCCCTACTACGAGCAGTACTTC. This sequence encodes CASSERGPYYEQYF.

The rearrangement uses TRBV5-1 and TRBJ2-5; 11 bases agree with TRBD2. Losses at the gene ends were 3 bases for V and 0 bases for J; bases not matched to a gene: 7. CDR3 length: 17 residues. Germline V lookup: CDR1 SGHRS, CDR2 YFSETQ. The CDR3 sequence: CASSSGTSGGYQETQYF. CDR3 nucleotides: TGCGCCAGCAGCTCGGGGACTAGCGGAGGGTACCAAGAGACCCAGTACTTC.

The chain combines TRBV7-6 with TRBJ2-3; D possibly corresponds to TRBD2 (5 bases). Deletions cut 3 bases from V and 2 bases from J, with 6 bases between. The CDR3 consists of 13 residues. Germline V gene lookup returns CDR1 SGHVS and CDR2 FNYEAQ. The CDR3 loop is CASSFRDTDTQYF. The CDR3 bases are TGTGCCAGCAGCTTCCGGGACACAGATACGCAGTATTTT.

This clonotype was seen repeatedly, ten times or more. The chain combines TRBV15 with TRBJ1-2; D uncertain. Germline V gene lookup returns CDR1 LNHNV and CDR2 YYDKDF (reference sequence). The CDR3 is made up of 11 amino acids. Deletions cut 0 bases from V and 11 bases from J, with 7 bases between. CDR3 nucleotide sequence: TGTGCCACCAGCAGAGATCTTAGGTACACCTTC. It translates to CATSRDLRYTF.

This rearrangement joins TRBV12-3 or TRBV12-4 to TRBJ1-5; D remains unclear. Between the trimmed V and J ends, which lost 2 bases and 5 bases, there was a span of 10 bases. This CDR3 contains 14 residues. CDR3 sequence: CASSLQVGYQPQHF. CDR3 bases: TGTGCCAGCAGTTTACAGGTGGGGTATCAGCCCCAGCATTTT.

This CDR3 reads CASRLGLAGEYEQYF. The CDR3 bases are TGTGCCAGCAGACTAGGACTAGCGGGGGAGTACGAGCAGTACTTC. This chain joins TRBV7-2 and TRBJ2-7; 13 bases map to TRBD2. Trimming took 6 bases from V and 4 from J; bases not matched to a gene: 6. This CDR3 is 15 amino acids long. Germline CDR1 and CDR2: SGHTA and FQGNSA.

This clonotype came up many times. DNA for the CDR3: TGCAGTGCTAGAGATGGCGGGGGCTTTGAAGCTTTCTTT. It yields the protein CSARDGGGFEAFF. The chain couples TRBV20-1 to TRBJ1-1; D is possibly TRBD1 (6 bases). Germline CDR1 DFQATT, CDR2 SNEGSKA (reference sequence). V lost 0 bases, J lost 7 bases, and 12 bases lay in between. The CDR3 loop spans 13 amino acids.

The rearrangement joins TRBV20-1 to TRBJ1-1, with D possibly matching TRBD1 (5 bases). From germline, CDR1 is DFQATT and CDR2 SNEGSKA (reference sequence). This CDR3 spans 17 amino acids. Trimming left V 1 base short and J 0 bases short, with 18 bases between. The CDR3: CSARGGTPRGMNTEAFF. Here the CDR3 DNA reads TGCAGTGCTAGAGGGGGAACTCCAAGGGGCATGAACACTGAAGCTTTCTTT.

This clonotype was detected ten times or more. The chain has TRBV11-2 and TRBJ2-3; a weak D match, TRBD2 (6 bases). The V gene lost 1 base and the J gene lost 1 base, with 15 bases spanning the gap. The germline CDR1 and CDR2 sequences are SGHAT and FQNNGV. The CDR3 spans 17 residues. In nucleotides, the CDR3 is TGTGCCAGCAGCTTAGTTGGCCAGCGGGCAGGCACAGATACGCAGTATTTT. Protein sequence: CASSLVGQRAGTDTQYF.

V usage is TRBV7-2 and J usage is TRBJ1-2; D is possibly TRBD1 (5 bases). Germline loops: CDR1 SGHTA, CDR2 FQGNSA. This CDR3 is built from 13 residues. Trimming removed 5 bases from V and 8 bases from J, with 15 bases in between. CDR3 in DNA: TGTGCCAGCAGCATAGACAGTCTTGGGGGCTACACCTTC. Translated, it gives CASSIDSLGGYTF.

This clonotype was seen repeatedly, ten times or more. The gene calls are TRBV11-3 and TRBJ2-3; D unresolved. This CDR3 comprises 13 residues. V was shortened by 1 base and J by 6 bases, with 8 bases between the two germline ends. Germline lookup yields CDR1 SGHNT and CDR2 YENEEA. The CDR3 DNA reads as TGTGCCAGCAGCTTAGTGGTGACGGATACGCAGTATTTT. It codes for CASSLVVTDTQYF.

The table lists this clonotype with many counts. The J gene is TRBJ2-7, the V gene TRBV14, with no clear D. CDR1 is SGHDN and CDR2 is FVKESK in the germline V gene. The CDR3 spans 12 residues. V was trimmed by 1 base and J by 4 bases, leaving 5 bases between them. CDR3 nucleotides: TGTGCCAGCAGCCAAGCCGGATACGAGCAGTACTTC. Translation gives CASSQAGYEQYF.

The chain recombines TRBV20-1 with TRBJ2-5; D is unresolved. Germline V gives CDR1 DFQATT, CDR2 SNEGSKA (reference sequence). V lost 5 bases and J 1 base, leaving 11 bases between the germline ends. This CDR3 is 13 amino acids long. CDR3 nucleotide sequence: TGCAGTGCTCCCCGGGCCCTCCAAGAGACCCAGTACTTC. It encodes CSAPRALQETQYF.

The gene calls are TRBV15 and TRBJ2-7; a possible D gene is TRBD1 (5 bases). The V gene's germline CDR1 is LNHNV and CDR2 YYDKDF (reference sequence). V lost 2 bases, J lost 1 base, and 9 bases lay in between. The CDR3 is made up of 14 amino acids. CDR3 sequence reads: CATSRRRGSYEQYV. CDR3 nucleotide sequence: TGTGCCACCAGCAGACGAAGGGGTTCCTACGAGCAGTACGTC.